The present TCR beta chain was sequenced within a study of glioma-infiltrating T cells after dendritic cell vaccination. About this clone itself: Antigen: not known.

Unmatched junction bases numbered 6, after V lost 4 bases and J lost 3 bases. Germline V gene sequence: CDR1 LGHNA, CDR2 YSLEER. This CDR3 comprises 16 residues. Regarding the study as a whole: Complete blood and tumor specimen sets were limited to few patients.

Assay: immunoSEQ multiplex PCR; the TCRdb copy retains only in-frame clones and omits some. The sample holds fewer than 110,000 clones, roughly 76% seen once. The source was blood, collected before dendritic cell vaccination. This receptor was taken from a human donor with glioblastoma. The rearrangement links TRBV4-3 to TRBJ2-1; 10 bases are a match to TRBD1. CDR3 residues: CASSPGTGDSYNEQFF. CDR3 nucleotides: TGCGCCAGCAGCCCCGGGACAGGGGATAGCTACAATGAGCAGTTCTTC.